The clone carrying this T cell receptor beta chain was observed many times. The data were obtained in a study of HIV-infected patients and healthy controls. A single record per CDR3 protein comes from TCRdb applying MiXCR to the 5' RACE reads. Of almost 65,000 distinct CDR3 sequences listed, roughly a fifth are singletons. Germline lookup yields CDR1 SGHTA and CDR2 FQGNSA. The CDR3 loop spans 16 amino acids. Trimming took 1 base from V and 2 from J; bases not matched to a gene: 6. The rearrangement uses TRBV7-2 and TRBJ2-7, with TRBD2 matching over 9 bases. The receptor was isolated from a human donor in good health. Sequencing used CD4+ T cells from blood. The CDR3 sequence: CASSLGSLAGPYEQYF. CDR3 DNA: TGTGCCAGCAGCTTAGGATCTCTAGCGGGACCCTACGAGCAGTACTTC.